Below are 13 T cell receptor beta chains sequenced from a single sample in a study of T cells after yellow fever vaccination. TCRdb reprocessed the 5' RACE reads with MiXCR, giving one entry per CDR3 protein. The data hold about 630,000 distinct CDR3 sequences, with approximately 13% observed a single time. The sample here was PBMCs, taken on the day of the yellow fever booster vaccination. The source is a man between 25 and 39 years old who received the YFV17D yellow fever vaccine.

V is TRBV18 and J is TRBJ2-3; a possible D gene is TRBD1 (5 bases). V lost 1 base and J 3 bases, leaving 14 bases between the germline ends. The length of the CDR3 is 16 residues. Germline V CDR1 and CDR2: KGHSH, LQKENI. CDR3: CASSPLQGSRTDTQYF. Written as DNA, the CDR3 is TGTGCCAGCTCACCACTTCAGGGAAGTCGGACAGATACGCAGTATTTT.

This clonotype was counted between two and nine times. The genes are TRBV5-1 and TRBJ2-7; the match to TRBD2 covers 8 bases. The CDR3 extends over 18 amino acids. V trimming: 2 bases; J trimming: 2 bases; junction bases outside the gene matches: 15. The germline V gene encodes CDR1 SGHRS and CDR2 YFSETQ. CDR3 in DNA: TGCGCCAGCAGCTTCGGGGAGTTAACTAGCGGCTTTACCTACGAGCAGTACTTC. The encoded protein is CASSFGELTSGFTYEQYF.

This clonotype was counted a few times. V and J are TRBV29-1 and TRBJ2-4, with 9 bases matching TRBD1. CDR3 length equals 12 residues. V was clipped by 4 bases and J by 9 bases; unmatched bases: 4. CDR1 SQVTM and CDR2 ANQGSEA come from the germline V gene. The CDR3 coding sequence is TGCAGCGTTGGAGAGGACAGGGGCATTCAGTACTTC. This encodes CSVGEDRGIQYF.

This clonotype has more than one count but fewer than ten. The V and J genes are TRBV7-3 and TRBJ2-1; 7 bases align to TRBD1. Losses at the gene ends were 5 bases for V and 8 bases for J; bases not matched to a gene: 9. This CDR3 has 14 amino acids. In germline, CDR1 is SGHTA, CDR2 FQGTGA. CDR3 residues: CASSRPGQKDEQFF. The CDR3 DNA is TGTGCCAGCAGCCGCCCGGGACAGAAGGATGAGCAGTTCTTC.

This clonotype was recorded a few times. The chain joins TRBV15 to TRBJ2-3, with 11 positions matching TRBD1. Germline CDR1 and CDR2: LNHNV and YYDKDF (reference sequence). CDR3 size: 15 residues. V was clipped by 0 bases and J by 6 bases; unmatched bases: 2. The CDR3 sequence: CATSREGTGGDTQYF. CDR3 nucleotides: TGTGCCACCAGCAGAGAAGGGACAGGGGGTGATACGCAGTATTTT.

This clonotype was seen a handful of times. The V and J genes are TRBV7-8 and TRBJ2-7; D may be TRBD2 (6 bases). The CDR3 is 15 residues long. Trimming left V 5 bases short and J 4 bases short, with 18 bases between. Per germline, CDR1 SGHVS and CDR2 FQNEAQ. CDR3 in amino acids: CASSPTGDPLYEQYF. The CDR3 DNA follows: TGTGCCAGCAGCCCCACGGGGGACCCCCTTTACGAGCAGTACTTC.

The chain has TRBV6-1 and TRBJ1-3; perhaps TRBD1 as D (6 bases). Trimming took 8 bases from V and 0 from J, leaving 8 bases between them. Per the germline V gene, CDR1 is MNHNS and CDR2 is SASEGT. There are 13 residues in the CDR3. The CDR3 here is CASQGSSGNTIYF. CDR3 nucleotide sequence: TGTGCCAGCCAGGGGAGCTCTGGAAACACCATATATTTT.

The rearrangement uses TRBV24-1 and TRBJ2-5; a weak D match, TRBD2 (5 bases). This CDR3 has 14 residues. With 7 bases removed from V and 2 bases from J, the gap between germline ends came to 13 bases. In germline, CDR1 is KGHDR, CDR2 SFDVKD. Here the CDR3 reads CATSPRGAQETQYF. The CDR3 DNA is TGTGCCACCAGCCCCCGGGGAGCTCAAGAGACCCAGTACTTC.

This clonotype was counted at least ten times. The chain combines TRBV5-1 with TRBJ2-1; no definite D call. CDR1 and CDR2 from the germline V gene are SGHRS and YFSETQ. The CDR3 length is 14 residues. V shed 0 bases and J shed 8 bases, with 12 bases lying between them. The CDR3 reads CASSLGARHDEQFF. In nucleotides, the CDR3 is TGCGCCAGCAGCTTGGGGGCCCGGCATGATGAGCAGTTCTTC.

The CDR3 is CATSILRSGTGELFF. CDR3 DNA: TGTGCCACCAGCATCCTCAGGTCGGGCACCGGGGAGCTGTTTTTT. The chain couples TRBV15 to TRBJ2-2; no definite D call. The V end was cut by 4 bases, the J end by 4 bases, with 13 bases between. The CDR3 spans 15 residues. Germline V gives CDR1 LNHNV, CDR2 YYDKDF (reference sequence).

The rearrangement links TRBV5-4 to TRBJ2-1; 11 positions agree with TRBD2. Germline V gene sequence: CDR1 SGHNT, CDR2 YYREEE (reference sequence). The V segment lost 0 bases and the J segment 6 bases; nucleotides outside the gene matches: 8. CDR3 length: 17 amino acids. This CDR3 is CASSLAPTSGSGNEQFF. The DNA of the CDR3 is TGTGCCAGCAGCTTGGCCCCCACTAGCGGGAGTGGCAATGAGCAGTTCTTC.

The CDR3 reads CASSHRTFERGELFF. The CDR3 DNA is TGTGCCAGCAGTCATCGAACATTCGAACGCGGGGAGCTGTTTTTT. The chain is built from TRBV12-3 or TRBV12-4 and TRBJ2-2; D remains unclear. V shed 5 bases and J shed 7 bases, with 17 bases lying between them. This CDR3 has 15 amino acids.

This clonotype was detected only a few times. The chain carries TRBV20-1 and TRBJ1-1; 7 nucleotides match TRBD1. The CDR3 contains 15 residues. CDR1 and CDR2 (germline): DFQATT, SNEGSKA (reference sequence). Unmatched junction bases numbered 13, after V lost 4 bases and J lost 5 bases. CDR3: CSAMGSGTVVTEAFF. CDR3 DNA sequence: TGCAGTGCTATGGGCTCCGGGACAGTAGTTACTGAAGCTTTCTTT.